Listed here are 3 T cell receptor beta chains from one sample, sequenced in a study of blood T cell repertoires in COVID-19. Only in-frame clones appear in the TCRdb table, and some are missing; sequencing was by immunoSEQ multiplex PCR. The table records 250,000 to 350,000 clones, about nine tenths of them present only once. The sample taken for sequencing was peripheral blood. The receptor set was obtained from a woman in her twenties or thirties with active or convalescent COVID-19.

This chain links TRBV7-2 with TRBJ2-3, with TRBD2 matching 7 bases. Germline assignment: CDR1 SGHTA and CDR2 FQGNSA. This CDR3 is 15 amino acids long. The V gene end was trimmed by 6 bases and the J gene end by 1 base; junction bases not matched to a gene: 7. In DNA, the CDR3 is TGTGCCAGCAGAATGGGACGGGGGGGCACAGATACGCAGTATTTT. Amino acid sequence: CASRMGRGGTDTQYF.

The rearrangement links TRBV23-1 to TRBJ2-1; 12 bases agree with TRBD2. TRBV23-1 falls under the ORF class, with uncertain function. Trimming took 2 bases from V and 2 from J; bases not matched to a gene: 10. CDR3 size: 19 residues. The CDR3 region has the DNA TGCGCCAGCAGTCAAGCGACTAGCGGGGGTAGGGGACCCTACAATGAGCAGTTCTTC. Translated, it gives CASSQATSGGRGPYNEQFF.

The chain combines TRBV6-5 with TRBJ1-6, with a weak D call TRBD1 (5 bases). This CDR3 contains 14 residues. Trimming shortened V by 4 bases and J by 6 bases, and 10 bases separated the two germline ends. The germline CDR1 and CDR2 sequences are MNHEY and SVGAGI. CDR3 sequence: CASSSQGGNSPLHF. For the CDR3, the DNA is TGTGCCAGCAGTTCCCAGGGAGGTAATTCACCCCTCCACTTT.